The TCR beta chain under discussion was sequenced for a study of blood T cell repertoires in COVID-19. Whole-study context: Samples representing acute and convalescent COVID-19 were sourced from the United States, Italy and Spain.

The germline V gene encodes CDR1 SGHTA and CDR2 FQGNSA. V shed 5 bases and J shed 1 base, with 15 bases lying between them. The CDR3 has 15 amino acids. Authors' methods: Estimated nucleated cell counts came from reference gene primer amplification. The method was immunoSEQ multiplex PCR; TCRdb's version includes in-frame clones alone and lacks a portion of them. That table is the source of V, J and clone size, and D and trimming were worked out from the DNA. The repertoire consists of some 190,000 clones, with roughly 80% occurring once and the leading ten covering 9.5% to 15%. In its sample, this clone was seen a few times.

The V and J genes are TRBV7-2 and TRBJ2-7; tentatively, D is TRBD2 (7 bases). The sequence was obtained from a woman between 50 and 59 years old with acute or convalescent COVID-19. Input material: peripheral blood. Here the CDR3 reads CASSPSRGGSYEQYF. The CDR3 nucleotides read TGTGCCAGCAGCCCTTCCAGGGGAGGGTCCTACGAGCAGTACTTC.